The present TCR beta chain was sequenced within a study of ipilimumab plus nivolumab after autologous stem cell transplantation. Study-wide results and caveats: Authors suggest TCR repertoire, Treg phenotype and gut microbiota support further study.

The method was immunoSEQ multiplex PCR; TCRdb's version includes in-frame clones alone and lacks a portion of them. This table has about 16,000 clones, over 60% appearing once. On this clone itself: The antigen is unknown.

Germline V gene lookup returns CDR1 MGHRA and CDR2 YSYEKL. Unmatched junction bases numbered 4, after V lost 1 base and J lost 5 bases. This CDR3 is built from 15 residues. Patients received nivolumab 3 mg/kg at weeks 1, 4, 7, 10, then fortnightly to week 26. The input for sequencing was PBMCs, taken in a trial of ipilimumab plus nivolumab as post-transplant consolidation. V gene TRBV4-1 combines with J gene TRBJ2-1, with 8 bases matching TRBD2. This clonotype originated in a male donor with diffuse large B-cell lymphoma. The CDR3 here is CASSQVASGHNEQFF. CDR3 coding DNA: TGCGCCAGCAGCCAAGTGGCTAGCGGGCACAATGAGCAGTTCTTC.